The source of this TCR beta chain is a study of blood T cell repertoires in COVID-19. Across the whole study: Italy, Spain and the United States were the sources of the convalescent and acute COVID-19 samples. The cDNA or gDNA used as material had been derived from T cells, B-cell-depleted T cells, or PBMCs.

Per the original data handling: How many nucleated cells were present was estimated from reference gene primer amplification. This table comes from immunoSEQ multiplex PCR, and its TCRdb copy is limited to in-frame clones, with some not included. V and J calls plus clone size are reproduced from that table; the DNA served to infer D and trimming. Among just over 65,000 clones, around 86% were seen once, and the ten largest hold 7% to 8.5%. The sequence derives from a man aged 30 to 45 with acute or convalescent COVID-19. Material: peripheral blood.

The CDR3 DNA reads TGTGCCTGGAGTGTACGAGTGAGCTCTGGGGCCAACGTCCTGACTTTC. Its translation is CAWSVRVSSGANVLTF. V usage is TRBV30 and J usage is TRBJ2-6; D gene uncertain. This CDR3 has 16 residues. V lost 0 bases and J lost 0, with 9 bases in between. Germline V gene sequence: CDR1 GTSNPN, CDR2 SVGIG (reference sequence). The variable domain in full, completed from reference TRBV30 and TRBJ2-6, reads SQTIHQWPATLVQPVGSPLSLECTVEGTSNPNLYWYRQAAGRGLQLLFYSVGIGQISSEVPQNLSASRPQDRQFILSSKKLLLSDSGFYLCAWSVRVSSGANVLTFGAGSRLTVL.